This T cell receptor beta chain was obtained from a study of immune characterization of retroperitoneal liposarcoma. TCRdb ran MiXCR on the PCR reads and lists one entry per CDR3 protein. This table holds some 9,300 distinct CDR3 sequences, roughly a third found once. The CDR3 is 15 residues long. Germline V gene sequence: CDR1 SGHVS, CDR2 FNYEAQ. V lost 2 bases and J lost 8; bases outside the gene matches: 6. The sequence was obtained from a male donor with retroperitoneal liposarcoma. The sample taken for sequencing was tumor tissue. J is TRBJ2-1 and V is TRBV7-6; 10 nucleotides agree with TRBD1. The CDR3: CASSLRDRGLHEQFF. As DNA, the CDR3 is TGTGCCAGCAGCTTACGGGACAGGGGATTGCATGAGCAGTTCTTC. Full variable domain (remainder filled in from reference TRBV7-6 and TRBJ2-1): GAGVSQSPRYKVTKRGQDVALRCDPISGHVSLYWYRQALGQGPEFLTYFNYEAQQDKSGLPNDRFSAERPEGSISTLTIQRTEQRDSAMYRCASSLRDRGLHEQFFGPGTRLTVL.